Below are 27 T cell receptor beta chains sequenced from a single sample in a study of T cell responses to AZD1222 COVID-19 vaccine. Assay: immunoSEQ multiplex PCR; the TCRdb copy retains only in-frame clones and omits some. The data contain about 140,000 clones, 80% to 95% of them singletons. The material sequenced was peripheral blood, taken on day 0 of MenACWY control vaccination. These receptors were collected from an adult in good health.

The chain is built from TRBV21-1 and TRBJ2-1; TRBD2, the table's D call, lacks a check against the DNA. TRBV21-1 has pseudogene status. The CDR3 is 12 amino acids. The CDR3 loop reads CASSAGGNEQFF. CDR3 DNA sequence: TGTGCCAGCAGCGCGGGGGGGAATGAGCAGTTCTTC.

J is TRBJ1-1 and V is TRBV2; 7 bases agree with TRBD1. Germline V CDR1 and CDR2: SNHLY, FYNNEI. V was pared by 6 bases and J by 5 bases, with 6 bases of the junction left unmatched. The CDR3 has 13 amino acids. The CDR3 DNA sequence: TGTGCCAGCAGGGGACAGCAACAGACTGAAGCTTTCTTT. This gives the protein CASRGQQQTEAFF.

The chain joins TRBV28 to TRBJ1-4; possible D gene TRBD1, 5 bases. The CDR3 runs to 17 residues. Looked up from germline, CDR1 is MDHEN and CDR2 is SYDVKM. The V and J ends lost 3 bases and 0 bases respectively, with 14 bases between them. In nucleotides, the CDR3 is TGTGCCAGCAGTTTTGGTTCGGGGCTTGCAACTAATGAAAAACTGTTTTTT. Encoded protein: CASSFGSGLATNEKLFF.

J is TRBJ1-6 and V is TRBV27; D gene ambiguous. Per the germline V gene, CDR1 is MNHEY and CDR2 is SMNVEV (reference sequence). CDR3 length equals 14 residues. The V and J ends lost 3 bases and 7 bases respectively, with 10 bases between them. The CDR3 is CASSFNALNSPLHF. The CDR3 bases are TGTGCCAGCAGTTTCAACGCCCTCAATTCACCCCTCCACTTT.

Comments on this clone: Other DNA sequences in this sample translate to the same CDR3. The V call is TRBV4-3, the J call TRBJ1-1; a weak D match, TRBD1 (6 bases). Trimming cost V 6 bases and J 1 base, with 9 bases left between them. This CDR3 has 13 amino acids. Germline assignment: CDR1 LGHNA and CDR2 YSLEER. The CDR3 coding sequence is TGCGCCAGCAGTCAGGACAGGAACACTGAAGCTTTCTTT. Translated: CASSQDRNTEAFF.

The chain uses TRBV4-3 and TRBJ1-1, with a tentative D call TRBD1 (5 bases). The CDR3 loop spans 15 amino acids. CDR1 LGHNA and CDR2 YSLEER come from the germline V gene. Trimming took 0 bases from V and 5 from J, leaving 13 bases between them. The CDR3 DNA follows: TGCGCCAGCAGCCAAGATGGAAGGGGAAGGACTGAAGCTTTCTTT. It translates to CASSQDGRGRTEAFF.

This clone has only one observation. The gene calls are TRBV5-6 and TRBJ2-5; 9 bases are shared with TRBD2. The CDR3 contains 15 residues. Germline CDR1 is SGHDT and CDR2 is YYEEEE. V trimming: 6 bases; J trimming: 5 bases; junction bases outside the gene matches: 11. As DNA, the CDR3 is TGTGCCAGCATCCCCCTGCGGGGGGGGAGGGAGACCCAGTACTTC. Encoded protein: CASIPLRGGRETQYF.

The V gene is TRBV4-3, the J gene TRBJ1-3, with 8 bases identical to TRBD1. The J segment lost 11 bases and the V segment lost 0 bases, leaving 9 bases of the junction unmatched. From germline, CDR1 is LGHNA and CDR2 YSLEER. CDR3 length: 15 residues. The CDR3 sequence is CASSQEGQVWDPIYF. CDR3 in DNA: TGCGCCAGCAGCCAAGAGGGACAGGTCTGGGACCCCATATATTTT.

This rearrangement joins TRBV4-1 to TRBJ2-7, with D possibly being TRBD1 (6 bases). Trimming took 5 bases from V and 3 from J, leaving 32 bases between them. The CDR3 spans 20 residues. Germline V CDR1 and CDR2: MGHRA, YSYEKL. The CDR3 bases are TGCGCCAGCAGCACCCGACAGGCCGCCCAAACTTTCAGTGGGGACTACGAGCAGTACTTC. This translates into CASSTRQAAQTFSGDYEQYF.

The CDR3 sequence: CASSPPGGNTIYF. The DNA for the CDR3 is TGTGCCAGCAGCCCGCCAGGAGGAAACACCATATATTTT. The gene calls are TRBV7-3 and TRBJ1-3; no firm D call. Trimming left V 5 bases short and J 4 bases short, with 9 bases between. Germline CDR1 reads SGHTA; CDR2 reads FQGTGA. The CDR3 is made up of 13 amino acids.

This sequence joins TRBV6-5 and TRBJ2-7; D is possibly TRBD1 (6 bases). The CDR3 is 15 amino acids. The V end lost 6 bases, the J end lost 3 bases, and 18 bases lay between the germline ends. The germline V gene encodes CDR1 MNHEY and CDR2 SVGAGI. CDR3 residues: CASRLEEGRGYEQYF. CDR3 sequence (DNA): TGTGCCAGCAGACTTGAAGAGGGCAGGGGCTACGAGCAGTACTTC.

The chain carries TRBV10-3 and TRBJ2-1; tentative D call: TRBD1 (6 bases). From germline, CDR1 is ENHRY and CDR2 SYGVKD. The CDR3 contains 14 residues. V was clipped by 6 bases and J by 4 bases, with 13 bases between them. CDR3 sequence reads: CAISPRDTYNEQFF. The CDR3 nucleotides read TGTGCCATCAGCCCCCGGGACACATACAATGAGCAGTTCTTC.

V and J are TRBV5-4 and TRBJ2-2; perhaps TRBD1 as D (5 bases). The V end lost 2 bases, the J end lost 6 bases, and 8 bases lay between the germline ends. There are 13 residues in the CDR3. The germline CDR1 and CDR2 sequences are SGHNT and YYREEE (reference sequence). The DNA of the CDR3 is TGTGCCAGCAGCTTTTGGGGCGCCGGGGAGCTGTTTTTT. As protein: CASSFWGAGELFF.

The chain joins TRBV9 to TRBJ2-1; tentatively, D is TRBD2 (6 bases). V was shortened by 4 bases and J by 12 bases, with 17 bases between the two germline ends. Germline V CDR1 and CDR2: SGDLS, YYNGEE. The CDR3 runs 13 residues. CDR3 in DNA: TGTGCCAGCAGCAAACCGGGACTCAGGAGGCAGTTCTTC. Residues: CASSKPGLRRQFF.

This chain's CDR3 is CASSGSRQGERDGYTF. The CDR3, as DNA: TGTGCCAGCAGTGGGAGTAGGCAGGGGGAAAGGGATGGCTACACCTTC. This chain joins TRBV2 and TRBJ1-2, with 7 bases lining up with TRBD1. The V gene's germline CDR1 is SNHLY and CDR2 FYNNEI. CDR3 size: 16 residues. With 4 bases clipped from V and 6 bases from J, the junction kept 14 bases outside the gene matches. Full variable domain (missing parts from reference TRBV2 and TRBJ1-2): EPEVTQTPSHQVTQMGQEVILRCVPISNHLYFYWYRQILGQKVEFLVSFYNNEISEKSEIFDDQFSVERPDGSNFTLKIRSTKLEDSAMYFCASSGSRQGERDGYTFGSGTRLTVV.

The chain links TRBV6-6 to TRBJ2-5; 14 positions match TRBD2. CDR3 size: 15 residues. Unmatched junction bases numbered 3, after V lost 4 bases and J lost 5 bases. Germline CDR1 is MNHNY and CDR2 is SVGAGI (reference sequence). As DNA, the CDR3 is TGTGCCAGCAGTTCGGGACTAGCGGGGGTTGAGACCCAGTACTTC. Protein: CASSSGLAGVETQYF.

CDR3 DNA: TGTGCCAGCAGCTTACCGGGACAGGACTATGGCTACACCTTC. It is translated as CASSLPGQDYGYTF. The rearrangement uses TRBV5-6 and TRBJ1-2; 8 bases are a match to TRBD1. The CDR3 consists of 14 residues. The germline gives CDR1 SGHDT, CDR2 YYEEEE. The V and J ends lost 2 bases and 3 bases, in that order; junction bases with no gene match: 3.

The DNA of the CDR3 is TGTGCCAGCAGTTTTAAGGGGGCGGGAGAGCAGTACTTC. This gives the protein CASSFKGAGEQYF. The chain recombines TRBV12-3 or TRBV12-4 with TRBJ2-7; D may be TRBD1 (7 bases). The CDR3 spans 13 residues. V dropped 3 bases and J dropped 7 bases, with 13 bases sitting between them.

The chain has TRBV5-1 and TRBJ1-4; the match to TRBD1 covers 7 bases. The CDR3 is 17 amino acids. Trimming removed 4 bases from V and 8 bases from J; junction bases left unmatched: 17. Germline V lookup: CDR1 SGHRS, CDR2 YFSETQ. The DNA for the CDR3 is TGCGCCAGCAGCCCCGTCGGACAGGAGGGGAGTAGCGAAAAACTGTTTTTT. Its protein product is CASSPVGQEGSSEKLFF.

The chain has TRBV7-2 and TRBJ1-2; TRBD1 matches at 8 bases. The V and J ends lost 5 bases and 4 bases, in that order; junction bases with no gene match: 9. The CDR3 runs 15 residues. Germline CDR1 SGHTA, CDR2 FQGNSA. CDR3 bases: TGTGCCAGCAGCCTGGGACAGGCCCTTTTCTATGGCTACACCTTC. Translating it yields CASSLGQALFYGYTF.

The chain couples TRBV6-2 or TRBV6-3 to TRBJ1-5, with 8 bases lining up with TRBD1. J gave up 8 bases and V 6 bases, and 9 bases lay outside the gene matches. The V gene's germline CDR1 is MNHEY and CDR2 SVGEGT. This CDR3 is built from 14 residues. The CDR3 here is CASSWTGPPEPQHF. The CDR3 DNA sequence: TGTGCCAGCAGCTGGACAGGGCCTCCGGAGCCCCAGCATTTT.

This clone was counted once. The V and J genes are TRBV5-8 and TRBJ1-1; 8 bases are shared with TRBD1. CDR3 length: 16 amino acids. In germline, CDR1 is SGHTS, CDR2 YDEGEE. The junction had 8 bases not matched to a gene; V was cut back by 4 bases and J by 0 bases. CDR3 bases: TGTGCCAGCAGCGCAGGACAGGGCCTCGTGAACACTGAAGCTTTCTTT. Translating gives CASSAGQGLVNTEAFF. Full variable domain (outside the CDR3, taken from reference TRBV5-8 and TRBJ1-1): EAGVTQSPTHLIKTRGQQATLRCSPISGHTSVYWYQQALGLGLQFLLWYDEGEERNRGNFPPRFSGRQFPNYSSELNVNALELEDSALYLCASSAGQGLVNTEAFFGQGTRLTVV.

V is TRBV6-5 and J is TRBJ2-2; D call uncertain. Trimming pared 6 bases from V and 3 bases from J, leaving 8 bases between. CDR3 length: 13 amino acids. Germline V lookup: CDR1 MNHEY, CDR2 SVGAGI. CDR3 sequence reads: CASSPVYTGELFF. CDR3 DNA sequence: TGTGCCAGCAGCCCGGTCTACACCGGGGAGCTGTTTTTT.

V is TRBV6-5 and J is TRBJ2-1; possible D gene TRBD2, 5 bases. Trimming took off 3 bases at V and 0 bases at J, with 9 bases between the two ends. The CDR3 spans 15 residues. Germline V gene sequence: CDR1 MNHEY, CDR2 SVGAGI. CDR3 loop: CASSYRDPSYNEQFF. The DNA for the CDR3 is TGTGCCAGCAGTTATCGGGATCCCTCCTACAATGAGCAGTTCTTC.

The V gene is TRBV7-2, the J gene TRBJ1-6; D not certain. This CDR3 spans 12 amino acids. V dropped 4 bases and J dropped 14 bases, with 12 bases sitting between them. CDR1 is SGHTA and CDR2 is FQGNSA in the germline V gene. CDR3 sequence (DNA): TGTGCCAGCAGCTCGATGGGGTTTTCCCTCCACTTT. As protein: CASSSMGFSLHF.

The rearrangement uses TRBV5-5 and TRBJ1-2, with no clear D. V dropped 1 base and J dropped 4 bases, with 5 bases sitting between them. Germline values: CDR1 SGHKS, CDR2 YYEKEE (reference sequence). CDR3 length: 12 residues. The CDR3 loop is CASSLMAYGYTF. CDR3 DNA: TGTGCCAGCAGCTTGATGGCCTATGGCTACACCTTC. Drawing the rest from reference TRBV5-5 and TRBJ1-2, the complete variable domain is DAGVTQSPTHLIKTRGQQVTLRCSPISGHKSVSWYQQVLGQGPQFIFQYYEKEERGRGNFPDRFSARQFPNYSSELNVNALLLGDSALYLCASSLMAYGYTFGSGTRLTVV.

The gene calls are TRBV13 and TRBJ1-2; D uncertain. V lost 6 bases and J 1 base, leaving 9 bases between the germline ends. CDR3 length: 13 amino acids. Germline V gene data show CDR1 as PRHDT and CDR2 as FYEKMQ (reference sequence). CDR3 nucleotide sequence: TGTGCCAGCAGGGAAGTGAATAACTATGGCTACACCTTC. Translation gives CASREVNNYGYTF.